Listed here are 19 T cell receptor beta chains from one sample, sequenced in a study of control samples from healthy donors and cancer patients (TCRdb year 2020). The protocol used for the library was the immunoSEQ multiplex PCR assay. The table was pulled from immuneACCESS by TCRdb, which kept in-frame rearrangements only. Such tables lose some clones; where checked, under half of the loss comes from unresolved V genes, and the rest has no known cause. The sample has tens of thousands of clones on record, roughly 84% of them singletons. Around 3.8% of the sample is held by the ten biggest clonotypes. Source material: blood. The receptors originated from a woman between 45 and 65 years old in good health.

The chain has TRBV5-5 and TRBJ1-5, with a possible D match to TRBD1 (5 bases). CDR3 length: 15 amino acids. CDR1 is SGHKS, CDR2 YYEKEE, per germline (reference sequence). Trimming removed 4 bases at V and 6 bases at J, with 17 bases between. The CDR3 spells CASSGRQGDVQPQHF. CDR3 sequence (DNA): TGTGCCAGCAGCGGACGACAAGGGGACGTTCAGCCCCAGCATTTT.

The rearrangement links TRBV3-1 (or the pseudogene TRBV3-2) to TRBJ1-5; no reliable D call. CDR3 size: 15 residues. V lost 0 bases to trimming and J lost 6 bases, with 12 bases between them. Looked up from germline, CDR1 is LGHDT and CDR2 is YNNKEL (reference sequence). This CDR3 is CASSQDSRTSQPQHF. The CDR3 coding sequence is TGTGCCAGCAGCCAAGACTCTCGTACCAGTCAGCCCCAGCATTTT.

The CDR3 DNA sequence: TGTGCCAGCAGCTTAGGCTACAGGGATTCCCAAGAGACCCAGTACTTC. Translated, it gives CASSLGYRDSQETQYF. J is TRBJ2-5 and V is TRBV7-9; tentative D call: TRBD1 (6 bases). With 1 base removed from V and 1 base from J, the gap between germline ends came to 13 bases. The CDR3 sequence is 16 residues long. Germline CDR1 SEHNR, CDR2 FQNEAQ (reference sequence). The variable domain in full, completed from reference TRBV7-9 and TRBJ2-5, reads DTGVSQNPRHKITKRGQNVTFRCDPISEHNRLYWYRQTLGQGPEFLTYFQNEAQLEKSRLLSDRFSAERPKGSFSTLEIQRTEQGDSAMYLCASSLGYRDSQETQYFGPGTRLLVL.

The chain has TRBV2 and TRBJ1-6, with D possibly TRBD1 on 5 matching bases. This CDR3 has 15 residues. Per the germline V gene, CDR1 is SNHLY and CDR2 is FYNNEI. V lost 5 bases, J lost 3 bases, and 11 bases lay in between. In nucleotides, the CDR3 is TGTGCCAGCAGTTTAACAGGAGACTATAATTCACCCCTCCACTTT. Its protein product is CASSLTGDYNSPLHF.

This clone was detected once. This chain uses TRBV19 with TRBJ2-5, with TRBD1 identical over 9 bases. The germline V gene has CDR1 LNHDA and CDR2 SQIVND (reference sequence). The CDR3 spans 14 residues. J lost 5 bases, V lost 9 bases, and 10 bases had no gene match. The CDR3 DNA sequence: TGTGCCAGCAAAGAGGACAGGGGTGTGGAGACCCAGTACTTC. Translating it yields CASKEDRGVETQYF.

The V call is TRBV5-1, the J call TRBJ2-1; D not certain. The V end lost 0 bases, the J end lost 9 bases, and 10 bases lay between the germline ends. The CDR3 contains 13 residues. Germline V gene data show CDR1 as SGHRS and CDR2 as YFSETQ. The CDR3 here is CASSLANEGEQFF. The CDR3 nucleotides read TGCGCCAGCAGCTTGGCTAACGAAGGTGAGCAGTTCTTC.

The rearrangement uses TRBV19 and TRBJ2-5; 8 bases are a match to TRBD2. The CDR3 loop spans 14 amino acids. Trimming at V came to 9 bases and at J to 5 bases, leaving 11 bases not matched to a gene. Germline V gives CDR1 LNHDA, CDR2 SQIVND (reference sequence). CDR3 in amino acids: CASASGRAAETQYF. CDR3 coding DNA: TGTGCCAGCGCAAGCGGGAGAGCGGCGGAGACCCAGTACTTC.

This chain links TRBV28 with TRBJ2-1; 12 bases agree with TRBD2. The CDR3 sequence is 15 residues long. V lost 6 bases to trimming and J lost 5 bases; unmatched junction nucleotides: 5. The germline gives CDR1 MDHEN, CDR2 SYDVKM. This CDR3 reads CASSLTSGGHNEQFF. CDR3 bases: TGTGCCAGCAGCCTGACTAGCGGGGGTCACAATGAGCAGTTCTTC.

This sequence joins TRBV29-1 and TRBJ2-2; TRBD2 matches at 7 bases. The V gene end was trimmed by 3 bases and the J gene end by 7 bases; junction bases not matched to a gene: 5. CDR3 length equals 13 residues. Germline V CDR1 and CDR2: SQVTM, ANQGSEA. The CDR3 bases are TGCAGCGTTGAGCGGGAGCTCGACGGGGAGCTGTTTTTT. It codes for CSVERELDGELFF.

The chain joins TRBV7-6 to TRBJ2-1, with D unresolved. V was clipped by 5 bases and J by 3 bases, with 5 bases between them. Germline lookup yields CDR1 SGHVS and CDR2 FNYEAQ. The CDR3 loop spans 12 amino acids. DNA of the CDR3: TGTGCCAGCAGCCAGGACTACAATGAGCAGTTCTTC. Translated, it gives CASSQDYNEQFF.

The CDR3 DNA sequence: TGTGCCAGCAGTGACAGCGCGGCGGGTGAGCAGTTCTTC. Translated: CASSDSAAGEQFF. The rearrangement uses TRBV6-4 and TRBJ2-1, with a possible D match to TRBD2 (5 bases). Germline V gene lookup returns CDR1 MRHNA and CDR2 SNTAGT. V lost 2 bases to trimming and J lost 9 bases, with 11 bases between them. CDR3 length: 13 residues.

J is TRBJ2-1 and V is TRBV7-9; D remains unclear. This CDR3 has 16 residues. V was trimmed by 6 bases and J by 1 base, leaving 16 bases between them. CDR1 SEHNR and CDR2 FQNEAQ come from the germline V gene (reference sequence). CDR3 protein: CASRTRAYQSYNEQFF. The CDR3, as DNA: TGTGCCAGCAGGACCCGGGCCTACCAATCCTACAATGAGCAGTTCTTC.

V and J are TRBV7-9 and TRBJ1-6; D is uncertain. Germline assignment: CDR1 SEHNR and CDR2 FQNEAQ (reference sequence). The CDR3 consists of 17 residues. V was cut by 1 base and J by 4 bases, with 14 bases left in between. The CDR3 nucleotides read TGTGCCAGCAGCTTAGTCCCCAGCGCTTCTTATAATTCACCCCTCCACTTT. Its protein product is CASSLVPSASYNSPLHF.

The chain links TRBV9 to TRBJ2-5; D remains ambiguous. Trimming cost V 4 bases and J 3 bases, with 16 bases left between them. This CDR3 has 15 amino acids. Germline CDR1 and CDR2: SGDLS and YYNGEE. CDR3 sequence reads: CASSPSPGAEETQYF. CDR3 coding DNA: TGTGCCAGCAGCCCCTCGCCAGGCGCGGAAGAGACCCAGTACTTC.

CDR3 in amino acids: CASSFAQPQHF. Here the CDR3 DNA reads TGTGCCAGCAGTTTCGCTCAGCCCCAGCATTTT. The chain employs TRBV28 and TRBJ1-5, with D uncertain. The germline V gene encodes CDR1 MDHEN and CDR2 SYDVKM. CDR3 size: 11 residues. V was trimmed by 3 bases and J by 6 bases, leaving 3 bases between them.

The chain joins TRBV30 to TRBJ1-2; D ambiguous. V was pared by 2 bases and J by 7 bases, with 17 bases between. CDR1 is GTSNPN, CDR2 SVGIG, per germline (reference sequence). The CDR3 extends over 14 amino acids. CDR3 loop: CAWSYGRIWGGYTF. The CDR3 DNA is TGTGCCTGGAGTTATGGTCGTATTTGGGGTGGCTACACCTTC.

The V call is TRBV20-1, the J call TRBJ2-3, with D unresolved. This CDR3 is built from 15 residues. Germline CDR1 and CDR2: DFQATT and SNEGSKA (reference sequence). V lost 6 bases to trimming and J lost 0 bases, with 16 bases between them. CDR3 region: CSASQSRTSTDTQYF. CDR3 DNA sequence: TGCAGTGCAAGTCAGAGCAGAACTAGCACAGATACGCAGTATTTT.

This sequence joins TRBV6-1 and TRBJ2-7, with a possible D match to TRBD2 (5 bases). The CDR3 is 13 amino acids. Germline V gives CDR1 MNHNS, CDR2 SASEGT. With 3 bases removed from V and 1 base from J, the gap between germline ends came to 7 bases. The CDR3 region is CASSESGSYEQYF. The CDR3 nucleotides are TGTGCCAGCAGTGAGTCGGGGTCCTACGAGCAGTACTTC.

V is TRBV5-1 and J is TRBJ1-2; possible D gene TRBD1, 5 bases. The germline V and J ends were trimmed by 2 bases and 7 bases, with 18 bases remaining between them. CDR1 and CDR2 from the germline V gene are SGHRS and YFSETQ. This CDR3 contains 15 residues. CDR3 nucleotides: TGCGCCAGCAGCTTCGACAGAGCCTATGATGGTGGCTACACCTTC. It codes for CASSFDRAYDGGYTF.